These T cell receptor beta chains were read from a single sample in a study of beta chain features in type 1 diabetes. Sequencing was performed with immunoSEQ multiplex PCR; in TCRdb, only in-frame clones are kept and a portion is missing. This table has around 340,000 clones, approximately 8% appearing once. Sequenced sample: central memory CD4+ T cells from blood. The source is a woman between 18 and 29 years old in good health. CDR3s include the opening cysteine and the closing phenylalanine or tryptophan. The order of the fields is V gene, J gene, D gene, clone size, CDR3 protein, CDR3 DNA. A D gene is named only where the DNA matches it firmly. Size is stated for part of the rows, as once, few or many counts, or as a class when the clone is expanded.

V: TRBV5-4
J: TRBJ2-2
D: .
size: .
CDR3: CASSYGGTGELFF
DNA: TGTGCCAGCAGCTACGGGGGAACCGGGGAGCTGTTTTTT

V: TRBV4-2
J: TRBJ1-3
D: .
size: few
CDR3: CASSQVTSGSSGNTIYF
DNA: TGTGCCAGCAGCCAAGTCACCTCAGGGAGCTCTGGAAACACCATATATTTT

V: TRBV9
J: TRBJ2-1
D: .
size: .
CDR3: CASSVVSGARYNEQFF
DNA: TGTGCCAGCAGCGTCGTTTCGGGGGCGCGGTACAATGAGCAGTTCTTC

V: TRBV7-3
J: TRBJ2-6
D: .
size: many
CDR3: CASSSYPSGANVLTF
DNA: TGTGCCAGCAGCTCCTACCCCTCTGGGGCCAACGTCCTGACTTTC

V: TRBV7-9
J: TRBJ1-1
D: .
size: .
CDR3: CASRLEGGKAFF
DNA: TGTGCCAGCAGACTCGAGGGCGGAAAAGCTTTCTTT

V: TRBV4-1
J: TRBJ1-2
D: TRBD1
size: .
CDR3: CASSPGQAYYGYTF
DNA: TGCGCCAGCAGCCCGGGACAGGCTTACTATGGCTACACCTTC

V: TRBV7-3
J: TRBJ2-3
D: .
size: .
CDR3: CASSLTSRPTDTQYF
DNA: TGTGCCAGCAGCCTAACTAGCAGACCCACAGATACGCAGTATTTT

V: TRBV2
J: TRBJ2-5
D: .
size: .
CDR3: CASSEAGYQETQYF
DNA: TGTGCCAGCAGTGAAGCCGGATACCAAGAGACCCAGTACTTC

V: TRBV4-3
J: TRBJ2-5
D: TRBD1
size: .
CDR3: CASSQDQDRGRETQYF
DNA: TGCGCCAGCAGCCAAGATCAGGACAGGGGGCGAGAGACCCAGTACTTC

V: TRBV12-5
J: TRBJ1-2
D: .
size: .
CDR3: CASGSDSSYGYTF
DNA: TGTGCTAGTGGTTCGGACAGCTCCTATGGCTACACCTTC

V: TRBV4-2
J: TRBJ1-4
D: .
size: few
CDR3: CASSQEKGSNNEKLFF
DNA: TGTGCCAGCAGCCAAGAGAAGGGCAGCAATAATGAAAAACTGTTTTTT

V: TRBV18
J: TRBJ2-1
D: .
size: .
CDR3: CASSIQGTEQFF
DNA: TGTGCCAGCTCAATTCAGGGTACTGAGCAGTTCTTC

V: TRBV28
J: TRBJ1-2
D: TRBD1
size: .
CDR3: CASSHRDRGDYGYTF
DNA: TGTGCCAGCAGTCACCGGGACAGGGGGGACTATGGCTACACCTTC

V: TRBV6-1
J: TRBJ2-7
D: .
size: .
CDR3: CASSATLRTALYEQYF
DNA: TGTGCCAGCAGTGCAACTTTGAGGACAGCCCTCTACGAGCAGTACTTC

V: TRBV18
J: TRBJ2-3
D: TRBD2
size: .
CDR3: CASSPFQAGVKGDTQYF
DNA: TGTGCCAGCTCACCCTTCCAAGCGGGAGTGAAGGGAGATACGCAGTATTTT

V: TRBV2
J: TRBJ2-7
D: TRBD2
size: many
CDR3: CASREEREGYEQYF
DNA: TGTGCCAGCAGGGAGGAGCGGGAGGGCTACGAGCAGTACTTC

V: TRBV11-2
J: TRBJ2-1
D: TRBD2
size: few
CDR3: CASSLGTTSGAYNEQFF
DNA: TGTGCCAGCAGCTTAGGTACTACTAGCGGGGCCTACAATGAGCAGTTCTTC

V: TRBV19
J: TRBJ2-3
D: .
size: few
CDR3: CASSIGTWTITDTQYF
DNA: TGTGCCAGTAGTATCGGAACCTGGACAATAACAGATACGCAGTATTTT

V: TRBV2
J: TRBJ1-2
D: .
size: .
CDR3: CASSVGALGGYTF
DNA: TGTGCCAGCAGTGTGGGGGCGCTTGGCGGCTACACCTTC

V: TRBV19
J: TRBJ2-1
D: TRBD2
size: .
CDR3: CASSTPGTSGSYEQFF
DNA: TGTGCCAGTAGTACGCCCGGGACTAGCGGGAGCTATGAGCAGTTCTTC

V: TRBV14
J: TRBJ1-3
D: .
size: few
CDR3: CASSPFSGNTIYF
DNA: TGTGCCAGCAGCCCTTTCTCTGGAAACACCATATATTTT

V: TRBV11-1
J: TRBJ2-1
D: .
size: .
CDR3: CASSLNLVATNEQFF
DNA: TGTGCCAGCAGCTTAAATTTGGTGGCAACCAATGAGCAGTTCTTC

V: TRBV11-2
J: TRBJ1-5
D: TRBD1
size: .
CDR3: CASSRGTGEKHF
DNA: TGTGCCAGCAGCCGAGGGACAGGGGAGAAGCATTTT

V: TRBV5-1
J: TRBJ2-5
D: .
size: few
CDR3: CASSLGTVQETQYF
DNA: TGCGCCAGCAGCTTGGGAACGGTCCAAGAGACCCAGTACTTC

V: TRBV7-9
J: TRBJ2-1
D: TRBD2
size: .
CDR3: CASSRGLAVSDEQFF
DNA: TGTGCCAGCAGCCGTGGACTAGCGGTTTCGGATGAGCAGTTCTTC

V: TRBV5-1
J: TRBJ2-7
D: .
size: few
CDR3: CASSFAGAHYEQYF
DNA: TGCGCCAGCAGCTTTGCTGGAGCCCACTACGAGCAGTACTTC

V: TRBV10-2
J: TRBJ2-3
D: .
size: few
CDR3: CASTRDGRTDTQYF
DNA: TGCGCCAGCACCCGGGACGGACGCACAGATACGCAGTATTTT

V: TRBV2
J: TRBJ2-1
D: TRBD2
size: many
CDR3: CASSLAGLSYNEQFF
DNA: TGTGCCAGCAGTCTAGCGGGCCTCTCCTACAATGAGCAGTTCTTC

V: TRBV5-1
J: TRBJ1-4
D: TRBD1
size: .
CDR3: CASSPGTGIGEKLFF
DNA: TGCGCCAGCAGCCCTGGGACAGGGATTGGGGAAAAACTGTTTTTT

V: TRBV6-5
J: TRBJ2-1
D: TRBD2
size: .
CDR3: CASSYSYREGGEQFF
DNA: TGTGCCAGCAGTTACTCGTATCGGGAGGGCGGTGAGCAGTTCTTC

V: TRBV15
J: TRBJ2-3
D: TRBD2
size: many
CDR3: CATSPSSGVYTDTQYF
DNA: TGTGCCACCAGCCCTTCTAGCGGGGTTTACACAGATACGCAGTATTTT